A single T cell receptor beta chain is shown here with its context. Bulk PBMC genomic DNA spanned ten immunoSEQ deep plates. In the study's own analysis: Filtering differed, since immunoSEQ gave only junction sequences and no quality scores. TCRdb's table, derived via immunoSEQ multiplex PCR, lists solely in-frame clones and lacks some. Clonal size and the V and J genes are those of that table, whereas D and trimming came from the DNA. The sample carries 75,000 to 100,000 clones, around half recorded once. This sample was included in a study of shared clonotypes between healthy human individuals. Germline CDR1 is MGHRA and CDR2 is YSYEKL. The germline V and J ends were trimmed by 0 bases and 3 bases, with 12 bases remaining between them. CDR3 length: 15 amino acids.

The sample was PBMCs. The clonotype was recovered from a woman aged 40 to 50 in good health. Some clones in this sample may be carry-over from other donors' samples. The chain combines TRBV4-1 with TRBJ2-7; the D gene is possibly TRBD1 (5 bases). The CDR3 nucleotides read TGCGCCAGCAGCCAAGAAGTTGGCAGGGTCTACGAGCAGTACTTC. It is translated as CASSQEVGRVYEQYF.